The clone carrying this T cell receptor (beta chain) appeared once. The iRepertoire nested amplicon-rescue multiplex PCR amplified TCR alpha and beta CDR3s from RNA. Via MiXCR, TCRdb re-called the multiplex PCR reads, giving one row per CDR3 protein. The table records 300,000 to 450,000 distinct CDR3 sequences, less than 50% of them present only once. The sample is drawn from a study of glioma-infiltrating T cells. The CDR3 totals 15 residues. CDR1 SGHTA and CDR2 FQGNSA come from the germline V gene. The J segment lost 9 bases and the V segment lost 5 bases, leaving 13 bases of the junction unmatched.

The chain uses TRBV7-2 and TRBJ2-1; 7 bases map to TRBD2. The sequence was obtained from a human donor with low-grade glioma or glioblastoma, undergoing nonglioma brain surgery, or in good health (not recorded which). The sample comprised glioma tissue, nonneoplastic brain tissue, or PBMCs (not recorded which). The chain's CDR3 is CASSPLSRELGEQFF. In nucleotides, the CDR3 is TGTGCCAGCAGCCCCCTCTCGCGGGAGCTGGGTGAGCAGTTCTTC.